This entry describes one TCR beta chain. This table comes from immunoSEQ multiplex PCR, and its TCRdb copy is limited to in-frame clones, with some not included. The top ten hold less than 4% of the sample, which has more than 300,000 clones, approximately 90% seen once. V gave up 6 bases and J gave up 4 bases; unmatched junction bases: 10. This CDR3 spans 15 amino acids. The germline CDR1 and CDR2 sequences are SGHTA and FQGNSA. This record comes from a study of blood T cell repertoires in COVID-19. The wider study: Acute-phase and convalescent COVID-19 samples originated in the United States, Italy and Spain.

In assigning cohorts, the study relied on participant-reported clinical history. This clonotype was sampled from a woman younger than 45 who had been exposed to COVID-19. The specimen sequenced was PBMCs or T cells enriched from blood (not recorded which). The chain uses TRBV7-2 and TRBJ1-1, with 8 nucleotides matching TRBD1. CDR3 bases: TGTGCCAGCAGGCGACAGGGGTTCGTTGCCACTGAAGCTTTCTTT. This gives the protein CASRRQGFVATEAFF.